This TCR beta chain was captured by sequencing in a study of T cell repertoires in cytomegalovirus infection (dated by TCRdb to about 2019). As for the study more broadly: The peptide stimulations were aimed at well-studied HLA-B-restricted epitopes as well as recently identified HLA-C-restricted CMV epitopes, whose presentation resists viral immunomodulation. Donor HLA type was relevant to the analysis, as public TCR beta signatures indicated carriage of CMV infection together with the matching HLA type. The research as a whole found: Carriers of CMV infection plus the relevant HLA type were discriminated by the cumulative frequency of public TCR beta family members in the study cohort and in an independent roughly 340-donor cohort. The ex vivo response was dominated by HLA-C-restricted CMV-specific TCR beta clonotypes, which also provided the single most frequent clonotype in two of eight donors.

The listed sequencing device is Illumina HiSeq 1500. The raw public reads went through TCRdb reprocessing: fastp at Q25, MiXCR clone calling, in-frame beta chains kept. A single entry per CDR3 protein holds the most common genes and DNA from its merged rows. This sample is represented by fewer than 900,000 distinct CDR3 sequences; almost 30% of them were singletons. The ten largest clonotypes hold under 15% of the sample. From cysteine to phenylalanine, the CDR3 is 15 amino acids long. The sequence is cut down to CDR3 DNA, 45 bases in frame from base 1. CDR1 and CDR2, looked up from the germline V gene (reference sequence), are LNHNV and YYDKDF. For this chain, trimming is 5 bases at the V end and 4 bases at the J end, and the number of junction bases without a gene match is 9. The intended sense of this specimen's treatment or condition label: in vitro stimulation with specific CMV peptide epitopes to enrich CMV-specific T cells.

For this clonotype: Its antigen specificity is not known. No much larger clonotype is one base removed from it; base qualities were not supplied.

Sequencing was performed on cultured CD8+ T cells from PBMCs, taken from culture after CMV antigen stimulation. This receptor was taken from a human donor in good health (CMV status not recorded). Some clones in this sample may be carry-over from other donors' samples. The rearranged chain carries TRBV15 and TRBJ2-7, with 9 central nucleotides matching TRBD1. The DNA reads TGTGCCACCAGCGGCCCGGGACAGGGCGCGTACGAGCAGTACTTC. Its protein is CATSGPGQGAYEQYF.